What follows is one TCR beta chain and its context. The antigen it recognizes is unknown. No much larger clonotype is one base removed from it; base qualities were not supplied. The collaborating institutions used their own protocols to collect whole blood in K2EDTA tubes. For TCRbeta analysis, collaborators shipped samples in one of three forms: frozen whole blood, isolated PBMCs, or DNA extracted from either of those sample types. V gives up 4 bases and J gives up 5 bases, and the segment between their germline ends measures 15 bases. As encoded in the germline V gene, CDR1 is SGDLS while CDR2 is YYNGEE. Measured from the cysteine to the phenylalanine, the CDR3 is 14 residues long. Of all the DNA, just the CDR3 is kept, 42 bases in frame from base 1. TCRbeta CDR3 regions were amplified from genomic DNA by means of the immunoSEQ Assay, a bias-controlled multiplex PCR. Turning to the authors' computational methods: Within the assay, amplification of reference gene primers was used to estimate how many nucleated cells each sample contained. To quantify the absolute abundance of each unique TCRbeta CDR3 rearrangement, sequence reads were collapsed and filtered. Productive Simpson clonality was computed per sample as the square root of Simpson's diversity index over productive rearrangements. The table comes from immuneACCESS by way of TCRdb, which keeps in-frame sequences with V and J called. Part of the clones is missing from these tables; in studies checked, under half for an unresolved V gene and the rest for unknown reasons. Clonal size and the V and J genes are those of that table, whereas D and trimming came from the DNA. This sample has under 150,000 clones in its table, and 80% to 90% of those were observed once. The top ten constitute approximately 3% of the sample.

These data belong to a study of blood T cell repertoires in COVID-19 (dated by TCRdb to the early 2020s). In terms of the full investigation: Samples covering the acute and convalescent phases of COVID-19 were provided by collaborators in the United States, Italy and Spain. The sample metadata nearly always contained a de-identified subject ID, COVID-19 status, age in years and sex. The material from the prospective study consisted of cDNA or gDNA derived from T cells, B-cell-depleted T cells, or PBMCs. A freely available public database, intended as a resource for researchers studying the immune response to SARS-CoV-2, is where the repertoires were released. Subjects who had been exposed to COVID-19, were actively infected with it, or had recovered from it provided the deeply sampled blood TCRbeta repertoires that made up the dataset. The samples were drawn from two sources: the first 160 participants of the ongoing ImmuneRACE study, and 1,200 or so subjects contributed by 6 global collaborators. HLA class I and class II types, where available, came from metadata supplied by the sample provider rather than from assay-based typing. What the authors observed across the whole study: Clinical and demographic metadata were provided uncurated, with the amount varying by source and participant.

In this chain, TRBV9 is recombined with TRBJ1-2, with the D gene call left open. Material: peripheral blood. The receptor was isolated from a woman between 55 and 75 years old with active COVID-19. The DNA sequence is TGTGCCAGCAGCTCTTGGGCCTCGGCGTATGGCTACACCTTC. The resulting protein is CASSSWASAYGYTF.